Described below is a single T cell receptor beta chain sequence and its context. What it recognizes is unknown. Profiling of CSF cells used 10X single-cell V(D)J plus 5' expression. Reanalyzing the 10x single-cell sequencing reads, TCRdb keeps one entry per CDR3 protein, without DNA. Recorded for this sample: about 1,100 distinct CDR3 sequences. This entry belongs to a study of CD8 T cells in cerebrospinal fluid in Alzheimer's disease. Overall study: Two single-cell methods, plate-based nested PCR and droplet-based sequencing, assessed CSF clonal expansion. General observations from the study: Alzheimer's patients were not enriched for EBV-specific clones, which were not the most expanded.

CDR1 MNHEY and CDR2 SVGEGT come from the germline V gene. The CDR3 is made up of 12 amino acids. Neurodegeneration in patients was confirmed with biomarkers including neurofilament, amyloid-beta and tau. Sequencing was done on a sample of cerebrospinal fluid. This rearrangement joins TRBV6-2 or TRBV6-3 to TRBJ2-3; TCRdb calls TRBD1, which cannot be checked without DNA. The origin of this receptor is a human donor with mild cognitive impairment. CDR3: CASNRDGYTQYF.